This TCR beta chain is drawn from a study of T cells after yellow fever vaccination. Study outcomes and limitations: Though it reached lower strength, the secondary response hit its peak faster, day 5 versus 15.

V trimming: 0 bases; J trimming: 0 bases; junction bases outside the gene matches: 6. Per germline, CDR1 DFQATT and CDR2 SNEGSKA (reference sequence). The CDR3 is made up of 17 amino acids. TCRdb re-derived calls from the 5' RACE reads in MiXCR, one entry per CDR3 protein. The table includes 200,000 to 250,000 distinct CDR3 sequences, approximately 3% detected once. As concerns this clonotype: Its antigen is not identified.

The sequences come from CD4+ T cells sorted from PBMCs, collected 10 days after the yellow fever booster vaccination. This chain connects TRBV20-1 to TRBJ1-4; TRBD1 matches at 8 bases. The clonotype comes from a man younger than 30 who received the YFV17D yellow fever vaccine. CDR3 region: CSARDLQGAATNEKLFF. CDR3 bases: TGCAGTGCTAGAGATCTCCAGGGGGCTGCAACTAATGAAAAACTGTTTTTT.